The 5 T cell receptor beta chains given below trace back to one sample, sequenced in a study of shared clonotypes between healthy human individuals. Profiling relied on immunoSEQ multiplex PCR, and the TCRdb table lists in-frame clones only, not all of them. The profile covers 950,000 to 1,100,000 clones, with approximately 78% appearing a single time and around 0.61% taken by the ten largest. Sequencing was carried out using memory CD4+ T cells from PBMCs. Subset defined: CD45RA-negative fraction. Source of these receptors: a young man in good health. Some clones in this sample may be carry-over from other donors' samples.

The V gene is TRBV4-1, the J gene TRBJ2-3, with 7 bases fitting TRBD2. The length of the CDR3 is 17 residues. V was clipped by 4 bases and J by 0 bases; unmatched bases: 10. Germline V gene data show CDR1 as MGHRA and CDR2 as YSYEKL. CDR3 sequence (DNA): TGCGCCAGCAGCCGAACCGGGCGGGAGACTAGCACAGATACGCAGTATTTT. Translated: CASSRTGRETSTDTQYF.

The J gene is TRBJ1-4, the V gene TRBV5-1, with D tentatively TRBD1 (5 bases). The CDR3 covers 16 residues. Trimming removed 4 bases at V and 6 bases at J, with 19 bases between. Germline CDR1 SGHRS, CDR2 YFSETQ. As DNA, the CDR3 is TGCGCCAGCAGCCTCCTGGAGGGACCGGCCGATGAAAAACTGTTTTTT. Amino acid sequence: CASSLLEGPADEKLFF.

The chain joins TRBV28 to TRBJ1-2; D is perhaps TRBD1 (5 bases). V was shortened by 3 bases and J by 7 bases, with 12 bases between the two germline ends. Germline-derived CDR1 and CDR2 are MDHEN and SYDVKM. This CDR3 comprises 13 residues. The CDR3 DNA sequence: TGTGCCAGCAGTTTGGGCAGGGAGGGTGGCTACACCTTC. Protein sequence: CASSLGREGGYTF.

This sequence joins TRBV6-6 and TRBJ2-1; unclear D gene. CDR1 and CDR2 (germline): MNHNY, SVGAGI (reference sequence). The CDR3 has 15 residues. Trimming shortened V by 7 bases and J by 0 bases, and 13 bases separated the two germline ends. CDR3 loop: CASKTDGSSYNEQFF. CDR3 in DNA: TGTGCCAGCAAAACGGACGGAAGCTCCTACAATGAGCAGTTCTTC.

The chain uses TRBV25-1 and TRBJ2-1; D might be TRBD2 (5 bases). The CDR3 extends over 17 amino acids. From germline, CDR1 is MGHDK and CDR2 SYGVNS. Deletions cut 2 bases from V and 8 bases from J, with 22 bases between. CDR3 residues: CASSEPHTRGKEDEQFF. CDR3 DNA sequence: TGTGCCAGCAGTGAACCCCATACTAGAGGGAAGGAGGATGAGCAGTTCTTC.